One sample yielded the 17 T cell receptor beta chains listed below, sequenced in a study of CD8 T cells in Susac syndrome. The RNA, 0.5 to 1 ug, was put through reverse transcription using random hexamers. TCRdb re-called the immunoSEQ multiplex PCR reads through MiXCR, storing one row per CDR3 protein. Seen here are roughly 120,000 distinct CDR3 sequences, approximately 93% observed once, and the top ten hold approximately 0.29%. Sequenced sample: CD8+ T cells from PBMCs. The source is a human donor with multiple sclerosis.

This CDR3 is CASSEARGLGGYTF. The CDR3 coding sequence is TGTGCCAGCAGTGAAGCGAGGGGGCTCGGGGGCTACACCTTC. This chain joins TRBV6-1 and TRBJ1-2; 7 bases agree with TRBD1. CDR3 length: 14 residues. With 0 bases clipped from V and 8 bases from J, the junction kept 6 bases outside the gene matches. CDR1 and CDR2 (germline): MNHNS, SASEGT.

This chain connects TRBV4-1 to TRBJ2-2, with D possibly being TRBD1 or TRBD2 (6 bases each). This CDR3 is built from 16 residues. Germline CDR1 is MGHRA and CDR2 is YSYEKL. V was pared by 0 bases and J by 6 bases, with 14 bases between. In DNA, the CDR3 is TGCGCCAGCAGCCAAGAGGGCAGGGGAGGCTCCGGGGAGCTGTTTTTT. It is translated as CASSQEGRGGSGELFF.

The genes are TRBV6-1 and TRBJ2-7; D may be TRBD1 or TRBD2 (6 bases each). V lost 1 base and J 2 bases, leaving 21 bases between the germline ends. CDR1 MNHNS and CDR2 SASEGT come from the germline V gene. The CDR3 is 18 amino acids. The CDR3: CASSEVWGAEGTTYEQYV. The CDR3 DNA follows: TGTGCCAGCAGTGAAGTGTGGGGGGCGGAGGGGACGACCTACGAGCAGTACGTC.

The chain links TRBV7-9 to TRBJ1-4; D is ambiguous. Germline CDR1 is SEHNR and CDR2 is FQNEAQ (reference sequence). Trimming shortened V by 1 base and J by 5 bases, and 8 bases separated the two germline ends. This CDR3 region has 14 residues. The CDR3 bases are TGTGCCAGCAGCTTAGTGGGCGGGAATGAAAAACTGTTTTTT. This sequence encodes CASSLVGGNEKLFF.

The chain combines TRBV9 with TRBJ2-1, with no clear D. V shed 2 bases and J shed 0 bases, with 15 bases lying between them. This CDR3 region has 17 residues. Germline V gene sequence: CDR1 SGDLS, CDR2 YYNGEE. The CDR3 here is CASSVARAFSSYNEQFF. The CDR3, as DNA: TGTGCCAGCAGCGTCGCTAGGGCTTTCAGCTCCTACAATGAGCAGTTCTTC.

This chain uses TRBV29-1 with TRBJ2-5; perhaps D is TRBD1 or TRBD2 (5 bases each). The germline V gene has CDR1 SQVTM and CDR2 ANQGSEA. The ends were cut back, 3 bases at V and 1 base at J, with 12 bases in the middle. This CDR3 has 14 amino acids. CDR3 sequence (DNA): TGCAGCGTTGATGACACAGGACTCCAAGAGACCCAGTACTTC. This sequence encodes CSVDDTGLQETQYF.

V is TRBV5-6 and J is TRBJ2-7; D may match TRBD1 or TRBD2 (5 bases each). Germline V gene sequence: CDR1 SGHDT, CDR2 YYEEEE. V dropped 4 bases and J dropped 6 bases, with 17 bases sitting between them. This CDR3 is built from 14 residues. CDR3 protein: CASSHGTAAGEQYF. In DNA form, the CDR3 reads TGTGCCAGCAGCCACGGGACGGCCGCCGGCGAGCAGTACTTC.

V is TRBV19 and J is TRBJ1-1; 10 bases line up with TRBD1. After removal of 5 bases from V and 4 bases from J, the junction contained 7 bases not matched to a gene. CDR1 is LNHDA and CDR2 is SQIVND in the germline V gene (reference sequence). The CDR3 totals 15 residues. CDR3 nucleotides: TGTGCCAGTAGTCCTCGACAGGGGGCAGCCACTGAAGCTTTCTTT. Protein: CASSPRQGAATEAFF.

The V call is TRBV28, the J call TRBJ2-6; tentatively, D is TRBD2 (6 bases). The germline V and J ends were trimmed by 3 bases and 0 bases, with 18 bases remaining between them. CDR3 size: 19 residues. The germline CDR1 and CDR2 sequences are MDHEN and SYDVKM. The CDR3 sequence is CASSFVVAVKTSGANVLTF. DNA of the CDR3: TGTGCCAGCAGTTTTGTAGTAGCGGTAAAAACCTCTGGGGCCAACGTCCTGACTTTC.

The gene calls are TRBV20-1 and TRBJ2-7; D gene uncertain. Trimming cost V 0 bases and J 5 bases, with 14 bases left between them. The germline CDR1 and CDR2 sequences are DFQATT and SNEGSKA (reference sequence). The CDR3 covers 14 residues. The CDR3 region is CSARDLVKPHEQYV. DNA of the CDR3: TGCAGTGCTAGAGATCTCGTCAAGCCTCACGAGCAGTACGTC.

In this sample, this clonotype turned up once. This chain uses TRBV15 with TRBJ2-1, with no clear D. The V gene's germline CDR1 is LNHNV and CDR2 YYDKDF (reference sequence). Trimming removed 0 bases from V and 4 bases from J, with 10 bases in between. CDR3 length: 15 amino acids. The CDR3 DNA reads as TGTGCCACCAGCAGAGAAAGACACGCTTACAATGAGCAGTTCTTC. This translates into CATSRERHAYNEQFF.

This rearrangement joins TRBV21-1 to TRBJ2-7. TRBV21-1 is a pseudogene locus. The length of the CDR3 is 12 residues. The CDR3 region is CASSSNSYEQYV. The CDR3 region has the DNA TGTGCCAGCAGCAGCAACAGTTACGAGCAGTACGTC.

V and J are TRBV7-2 and TRBJ2-5; 14 nucleotides match TRBD2. The trim removed 5 bases at V and 5 bases at J, leaving 10 bases unmatched. CDR3 length: 17 residues. From germline, CDR1 is SGHTA and CDR2 FQGNSA. The CDR3 loop reads CASSPPGLAGARETQYF. The DNA for the CDR3 is TGTGCCAGCAGCCCCCCGGGACTAGCGGGGGCACGGGAGACCCAGTACTTC.

This rearrangement joins TRBV10-3 to TRBJ1-1; D uncertain. The V end was cut by 10 bases, the J end by 1 base, with 16 bases between. CDR1 and CDR2 (germline): ENHRY, SYGVKD. The CDR3 runs to 14 residues. The DNA of the CDR3 is TGTGCCACTAACCCCCAGTCCACGAACACTGAAGCTTTCTTT. It specifies CATNPQSTNTEAFF.

The chain employs TRBV28 and TRBJ1-1, with D tentatively TRBD1 (6 bases). This CDR3 has 15 amino acids. CDR1 is MDHEN, CDR2 SYDVKM, per germline. With 5 bases removed from V and 5 bases from J, the gap between germline ends came to 18 bases. CDR3 coding DNA: TGTGCCAGCAGTAGGGCAGGGGTACTAGTAACTGAAGCTTTCTTT. Translating it yields CASSRAGVLVTEAFF.

The chain couples TRBV19 to TRBJ2-1; D is ambiguous. V lost 3 bases and J lost 1, with 10 bases in between. This CDR3 is built from 15 residues. CDR1 LNHDA and CDR2 SQIVND come from the germline V gene (reference sequence). CDR3 amino acids: CASSISGSSYNEQFF. The DNA of the CDR3 is TGTGCCAGTAGTATTTCCGGGTCTTCCTACAATGAGCAGTTCTTC.

The chain has TRBV12-3 or TRBV12-4 and TRBJ1-6; D is possibly TRBD1 (6 bases). V was clipped by 2 bases and J by 10 bases, with 18 bases between them. CDR3 size: 16 residues. The CDR3 region has the DNA TGTGCCAGCAGTTTATCCCACTGGGACAAGAGATCACCCCTCCACTTT. Its protein product is CASSLSHWDKRSPLHF.